The 13 T cell receptor beta chains below come from one sample, sequenced in a study of Graves' ophthalmopathy and Graves' hyperthyroidism. Amplification of the TCR beta CDR3 regions used RNA transcripts (as template). After a first-round RT-PCR with HTBI primers, a second-round multiplex PCR was run. Each CDR3 protein is one row after TCRdb ran MiXCR on the multiplex PCR reads. The repertoire holds 900,000 to 1,200,000 distinct CDR3 sequences, with less than 45% as singletons. The sequenced sample consisted of peripheral blood or thyroid tissue (not recorded which). These receptors were collected from an adult man with Graves' hyperthyroidism.

This clonotype was seen only once. Here the CDR3 reads CAINPGRSYEQYF. CDR3 DNA: TGTGCCATCAACCCGGGCAGGTCCTACGAGCAGTACTTC. The chain is built from TRBV10-3 and TRBJ2-7; no clear D. The CDR3 loop spans 13 amino acids. V was shortened by 7 bases and J by 1 base, with 11 bases between the two germline ends. Germline V CDR1 and CDR2: ENHRY, SYGVKD.

The V and J genes are TRBV25-1 and TRBJ1-6; 7 positions agree with TRBD1. Germline values: CDR1 MGHDK, CDR2 SYGVNS. The CDR3 covers 15 residues. With V trimmed by 5 bases and J by 10 bases, 11 bases remained unmatched. This CDR3 reads CASSKRQGRYSPLHF. The CDR3 nucleotides are TGTGCCAGCAGTAAGAGACAGGGACGGTACTCACCCCTCCACTTT. Full variable domain (rest looked up from reference TRBV25-1 and TRBJ1-6): EADIYQTPRYLVIGTGKKITLECSQTMGHDKMYWYQQDPGMELHLIHYSYGVNSTEKGDLSSESTVSRIRTEHFPLTLESARPSHTSQYLCASSKRQGRYSPLHFGNGTRLTVT.

The sample holds many counts of this clonotype. This chain connects TRBV9 to TRBJ2-2; 9 bases match TRBD2. The CDR3 extends over 16 amino acids. CDR1 is SGDLS, CDR2 YYNGEE, per germline. J was trimmed by 6 bases and V by 2 bases; bases with no gene match: 8. The CDR3 DNA reads as TGTGCCAGCAGCGTTCAAGACGCGGGAGGGGCCGGGGAGCTGTTTTTT. The encoded protein is CASSVQDAGGAGELFF.

V is TRBV18 and J is TRBJ1-5; D not certain. This CDR3 has 15 amino acids. Germline values: CDR1 KGHSH, CDR2 LQKENI. The ends were cut back, 3 bases at V and 0 bases at J, with 9 bases in the middle. The CDR3 is CASSPVENSNQPQHF. CDR3 DNA: TGTGCCAGCTCACCGGTGGAAAATAGCAATCAGCCCCAGCATTTT.

This rearrangement joins TRBV2 to TRBJ1-2, with 7 positions matching TRBD1. The CDR3 spans 15 residues. Per the germline V gene, CDR1 is SNHLY and CDR2 is FYNNEI. V trimming: 7 bases; J trimming: 1 base; junction bases outside the gene matches: 9. The CDR3 DNA reads TGTGCCAGCATTCTAGGGGACAGCGATAACTATGGCTACACCTTC. Protein product: CASILGDSDNYGYTF.

V usage is TRBV14 and J usage is TRBJ2-2, with 8 bases fitting TRBD1. Trimming took 4 bases from V and 0 from J; bases not matched to a gene: 1. This CDR3 is 15 amino acids long. CDR1 is SGHDN and CDR2 is FVKESK in the germline V gene. CDR3 sequence reads: CASSRDRTNTGELFF. The CDR3 coding sequence is TGTGCCAGCAGCCGGGACAGGACGAACACCGGGGAGCTGTTTTTT.

The table lists this clonotype with a count of one. An end of the junction does not agree with germline; a read error may underlie this. The chain employs TRBV4-1 and TRBJ1-1; perhaps TRBD1 as D (6 bases). This CDR3 spans 15 amino acids. From germline, CDR1 is MGHRA and CDR2 YSYEKL. As DNA, the CDR3 is TGTGCCAGCAGCCAAGGGGGGGGATCGAACACTGAAGCTTTCTTT. Residues: CASSQGGGSNTEAFF.

The chain uses TRBV29-1 and TRBJ1-1; 9 bases agree with TRBD1. The length of the CDR3 is 13 residues. Germline V gene data show CDR1 as SQVTM and CDR2 as ANQGSEA. Trimming removed 6 bases from V and 3 bases from J; junction bases left unmatched: 5. CDR3 in amino acids: CSVYRQGDTEAFF. CDR3 DNA: TGCAGCGTATATAGACAGGGGGACACTGAAGCTTTCTTT.

This clonotype was found a few times. J is TRBJ2-2 and V is TRBV15; no clear D gene. Germline CDR1 reads LNHNV; CDR2 reads YYDKDF (reference sequence). There are 13 residues in the CDR3. V lost 8 bases and J 3 bases, leaving 10 bases between the germline ends. This CDR3 reads CATQATHTGELFF. The CDR3 DNA reads TGTGCCACCCAGGCCACTCACACCGGGGAGCTGTTTTTT. Using reference TRBV15 and TRBJ2-2 for the parts outside the CDR3, the full variable domain is DAMVIQNPRYQVTQFGKPVTLSCSQTLNHNVMYWYQQKSSQAPKLLFHYYDKDFNNEADTPDNFQSRRPNTSFCFLDIRSPGLGDTAMYLCATQATHTGELFFGEGSRLTVL.

To note about this clonotype: This may arise from a read error, as a much more abundant clone is one base away. The CDR3 nucleotides are TGTGCCAGCAGCTCCTGGGACACTGAGCAGTTCTTC. Residues: CASSSWDTEQFF. The V and J genes are TRBV5-6 and TRBJ2-1, with D possibly being TRBD1 (6 bases). V was trimmed by 3 bases and J by 9 bases, leaving 10 bases between them. The CDR3 spans 12 residues. CDR1 and CDR2 (germline): SGHDT, YYEEEE.

This clonotype occurred many times. This chain connects TRBV12-3 or TRBV12-4 to TRBJ1-4; 8 bases agree with TRBD1. CDR3 size: 13 residues. V lost 3 bases, J lost 7 bases, and 1 base stayed unmatched. The DNA of the CDR3 is TGTGCCAGCAGTTTTGACAGGGGTGAAAAACTGTTTTTT. This encodes CASSFDRGEKLFF.

The rearrangement uses TRBV12-3 or TRBV12-4 and TRBJ1-2; D gene unclear. The CDR3 runs 15 residues. V lost 7 bases to trimming and J lost 5 bases, with 20 bases between them. In DNA form, the CDR3 reads TGTGCCAGCACCACGGACGGTGCCTTTCGGTATGGCTACACCTTC. It yields the protein CASTTDGAFRYGYTF.

This rearrangement joins TRBV5-1 to TRBJ2-5; 8 positions match TRBD1. The CDR3 length is 15 residues. Germline trimming cut 3 bases from V and 4 bases from J; bases unmatched to any gene: 8. Germline CDR1 SGHRS, CDR2 YFSETQ. The CDR3 DNA sequence: TGCGCCAGCAGCTCAGGGGGCGCGTTGAGAGAGACCCAGTACTTC. Protein: CASSSGGALRETQYF. Full variable domain (missing parts from reference TRBV5-1 and TRBJ2-5): KAGVTQTPRYLIKTRGQQVTLSCSPISGHRSVSWYQQTPGQGLQFLFEYFSETQRNKGNFPGRFSGRQFSNSRSEMNVSTLELGDSALYLCASSSGGALRETQYFGPGTRLLVL.